This T cell receptor (beta chain) emerged from a study of shared clonotypes between healthy human individuals. The CDR3 loop spans 14 amino acids. V lost 6 bases and J lost 0, with 11 bases in between. CDR1 is MNHEY and CDR2 is SVGAGI in the germline V gene. Sequencing was at deep level. Assay used: immunoSEQ multiplex PCR; TCRdb lists only in-frame clones, some missing. This table has 2 million to 2.5 million clones, roughly 91% appearing once. Naive-designated CD8 cells lacked CD45RO, were positively enriched for CCR7, and omitted terminally differentiated effector memory CD45RA+ cells. Material: naive CD8+ T cells from PBMCs. The chain employs TRBV6-5 and TRBJ1-1; no firm D call. This TCR was recovered from a man younger than 35 in good health. Some clones in this sample may be carry-over from other donors' samples. The CDR3 reads CASSLERVNTEAFF. In nucleotides, the CDR3 is TGTGCCAGCAGCCTTGAGAGGGTGAACACTGAAGCTTTCTTT.